Reported below is one T cell receptor (beta chain). Clones were sequenced by immunoSEQ multiplex PCR, and TCRdb holds only the in-frame ones, with some missing. Of tens of thousands of clones detected, about 88% appear once; the ten largest clones hold about 9.4%. These data originate in a study of blood T cell repertoires in COVID-19. On the study more broadly: Sites in the United States, Italy and Spain provided acute and convalescent COVID-19 samples.

The sequenced sample consisted of PBMCs or T cells enriched from blood (not recorded which). The receptor's source is a woman aged 35 to 49 who had recovered from COVID-19.

In nucleotides, the CDR3 is TGTGCCAGCAGCTTTCAACAGAACACTGAAGCTTTCTTT. It encodes CASSFQQNTEAFF. The rearrangement joins TRBV11-2 to TRBJ1-1; unclear D gene. V lost 3 bases to trimming and J lost 1 base, with 6 bases between them. The length of the CDR3 is 13 residues. Germline assignment: CDR1 SGHAT and CDR2 FQNNGV.